This record looks at one T cell receptor (beta chain) sequence and its context. This entry belongs to a study of Ad26.COV2.S vaccination and SARS-CoV-2 variants. CDR3 length equals 13 residues. V was clipped by 5 bases and J by 2 bases, with 10 bases between them. In germline, CDR1 is SGHRS, CDR2 YFSETQ. Generated by immunoSEQ multiplex PCR, the TCRdb table keeps only in-frame clones and is missing some. The table lists 200,000 to 300,000 clones, around 85% of them singletons. Treatment denoted: roughly 19 received Ad26.COV2.S at low or high dose, single or two shots; several received placebo; per-sample allocation not given. The study sampled participants on day 63 after the first vaccine or placebo injection.

This TCR was sampled from a person between 18 and 59 years old who received the Ad26.COV2.S COVID-19 vaccine or a placebo. V gene TRBV5-1 combines with J gene TRBJ2-5; no reliable D call. The starting material was peripheral blood, obtained in a trial of Ad26.COV2.S vaccine versus placebo. The CDR3 region is CASRGTAQETQYF. CDR3 DNA sequence: TGCGCCAGCAGAGGAACAGCTCAAGAGACCCAGTACTTC.